A selection of T cell receptor beta chains follows, all from one sample in a study of graft-versus-host responses after intestinal transplantation. The protocol was immunoSEQ multiplex PCR, while the TCRdb copy is restricted to in-frame clones and leaves out a portion. The sample lists about 37,000 clones, 75% to 90% occurring once. This specimen consisted of ileum tissue, obtained about 28 weeks after intestinal transplant. The receptor set was obtained from a human patient who received an intestinal transplant, so some T cells may come from the graft donor. The CDR3 runs from the conserved cysteine through the conserved F or W. Each record gives: V gene, J gene, clone size, D gene, CDR3 DNA, CDR3 protein. D genes are given only for firm matches. Size tells how often a clone was seen (once, few, many) or the class of an expanded clone, and some rows leave it out.

>TRBV28|TRBJ1-2|-|-
TGTGCCAGCAGCGGGGCTTTTGGCTACACCTTC
CASSGAFGYTF
>TRBV9|TRBJ2-5|-|-
TGTGCCAGCAGCGTAGGGGGAGCTCAAGAGACCCAGTACTTC
CASSVGGAQETQYF
>TRBV28|TRBJ1-2|-|TRBD1
TGTGCCAGCACCCTGGTCCCCGGACAGGGCGGCTACACCTTC
CASTLVPGQGGYTF
>TRBV28|TRBJ2-7|-|TRBD1
TGTGCCAGCGGGACAGGGGACCGAGGAGAGCAGTACTTC
CASGTGDRGEQYF
>TRBV29-1|TRBJ1-2|-|-
TGCAGCGTTGGAGAGAGGGGGTATGGCTATGGCTACACCTTC
CSVGERGYGYGYTF
>TRBV28|TRBJ1-2|-|-
TGTGCCAGCAGTCTCAGGGGTGGCTACACCTTC
CASSLRGGYTF
>TRBV19|TRBJ2-3|once|-
TGTGCCAGTAGTATATTCAGCGGCACAGATACGCAGTATTTT
CASSIFSGTDTQYF
>TRBV13|TRBJ1-1|few|-
TGTGCCAGCAGCCCTGGTGGCAGGGGTGGAAGTGAAGCTTTCTTT
CASSPGGRGGSEAFF
>TRBV5-1|TRBJ2-1|-|-
TGCGCCAGCAGCAGGGGCAGGGACCTTTCTCCGTTCTTC
CASSRGRDLSPFF
>TRBV5-4|TRBJ2-7|-|TRBD2
TGTGCCAGCAGATCGACTAGCGGGGGGCCCGACGCCTACGAGCAGTACTTC
CASRSTSGGPDAYEQYF
>TRBV27|TRBJ2-5|-|TRBD2
TGTGCCAGCAGTTTATTAGCGGGGGGCGGGGGAGAGACCCAGTACTTC
CASSLLAGGGGETQYF
>TRBV6-5|TRBJ2-6|-|-
TGTGCCAGCAGTCGCGACTCTGGGGCCAACGTCCTGACTTTC
CASSRDSGANVLTF
>TRBV28|TRBJ1-6|-|TRBD1
TGTGCCAGCAGCAAAGACAGGGCGCTCACACCCCTCCACTTT
CASSKDRALTPLHF
>TRBV30|TRBJ2-3|-|-
TGTGCCTGGACACCTCCATACCACACAGATACGCAGTATTTT
CAWTPPYHTDTQYF
>TRBV29-1|TRBJ2-1|few|TRBD2
TGCAGCGCCCGGGGACTAGCGGGAGAGGGGGTCAATGAGCAGTTCTTC
CSARGLAGEGVNEQFF
>TRBV11-2|TRBJ2-2|-|TRBD2
TGTGCCAGCAGCAGTAGCGGGAGTTCAGCCGGGGAGCTGTTTTTT
CASSSSGSSAGELFF
>TRBV5-1|TRBJ2-1|-|TRBD2
TGCGCCAGCAGCGTAAGCGGGAGCGGTAATGAGCAGTTCTTC
CASSVSGSGNEQFF
>TRBV19|TRBJ1-1|few|-
TGTGCCAGTAGATCGGGTAACGTGAACACTGAAGCTTTCTTT
CASRSGNVNTEAFF
>TRBV6-5|TRBJ2-5|once|-
TGTGCCAGCAGTTACTCAGGAGAGACCCAGTACTTC
CASSYSGETQYF
>TRBV28|TRBJ1-6|-|-
TGTGCCAGCAGTTTATCGAGGATCGGGGGCACCTATAATTCACCCCTCCACTTT
CASSLSRIGGTYNSPLHF
>TRBV5-1|TRBJ2-1|-|-
TGCGCCAGCAGCTTTACCAAAAGTTACAATGAGCAGTTCTTC
CASSFTKSYNEQFF
>TRBV11-2|TRBJ2-7|-|-
TGTGCCAGCAGCGCGACCGGGGCCATAGCGCTCGAGCAGTACTTC
CASSATGAIALEQYF
>TRBV19|TRBJ2-3|-|TRBD2
TGTGCCAGTAGTCGGACTAGCGGGAGCTCAGATACGCAGTATTTT
CASSRTSGSSDTQYF
>TRBV6-1|TRBJ2-7|-|TRBD2
TGTGCCAGCAGTGAAGCGAGCGGGAAGGTCTACGAGCAGTACTTC
CASSEASGKVYEQYF
>TRBV14|TRBJ2-1|-|-
TGTGCCAGCAGCCAGGGCCCAGTGGACTACAATGGGCAGTTCTTC
CASSQGPVDYNGQFF
>TRBV4-1|TRBJ2-3|-|TRBD2
TGCGCCAGCAGCCAAGACTGGACTAGTTCCGTAGATACGCAGTATTTT
CASSQDWTSSVDTQYF
>TRBV16|TRBJ1-5|-|-
TGTGCCAGCAGCCCTGAGGCCTCACTGGGGCAGCCCCAGCATTTT
CASSPEASLGQPQHF
>TRBV7-9|TRBJ2-7|few|-
TGTGCCAGCAGCCCGACAGCTACAGTCCGATACGAGCAGTACTTC
CASSPTATVRYEQYF
>TRBV28|TRBJ2-1|once|-
TGTGCCAGCAGTTTTTTAGGGGCGTTTTACAATGAGCAGTTCTTC
CASSFLGAFYNEQFF
>TRBV9|TRBJ2-3|-|-
TGTGCCAGCAGCCCCCTAGTGGATACGCAGTATTTT
CASSPLVDTQYF
>TRBV7-3|TRBJ2-2|-|TRBD2
TGTGCCACTGGGCGCGGGAGGGCCTTAAACACCGGGGAGCTGTTTTTT
CATGRGRALNTGELFF
>TRBV6-5|TRBJ1-1|-|TRBD1
TGTGCCAACAATCCGGGACAGGGGGCTGAAGCTTTCTTT
CANNPGQGAEAFF
>TRBV6-5|TRBJ1-1|few|-
TGTGCCAGCAGTCCCACGGGGAACACTGAAGCTTTCTTT
CASSPTGNTEAFF
>TRBV5-6|TRBJ1-5|-|-
TGTGCCAGCAGCTTGATGGGCAGCAATCAGCCCCAGCATTTT
CASSLMGSNQPQHF
>TRBV19|TRBJ1-5|-|-
TGTGCCAGTAGTATAGTTGGAGTTGGGAATCAGCCCCAGCATTTT
CASSIVGVGNQPQHF
>TRBV5-6|TRBJ2-7|-|TRBD2
TGTGCCAGCAGCTTGGCGCTAGCGGGAGGGCAAAACGAGCAGTACTTC
CASSLALAGGQNEQYF
>TRBV28|TRBJ2-2|-|-
TGTGCCAGCAGTTTACGGTTGTCCACCGGGGAGCTGTTTTTT
CASSLRLSTGELFF